This entry is about one TCR beta chain. This sample stems from a study of Graves' ophthalmopathy and Graves' hyperthyroidism. CDR3 size: 15 residues. V shed 8 bases and J shed 4 bases, with 15 bases lying between them. The germline V gene encodes CDR1 MGHDK and CDR2 SYGVNS. Investigators amplified TCR beta CDR3 regions from RNA transcripts. Amplification began with first-round RT-PCR using HTBI primers, then second-round multiplex PCR was performed. TCRdb independently ran MiXCR on the multiplex PCR reads; one entry per CDR3 protein. Of almost 750,000 distinct CDR3 sequences listed, 40% are singletons.

The sample taken for sequencing was peripheral blood. J is TRBJ2-6 and V is TRBV25-1; TRBD1 or TRBD2 may be the D gene (6 bases each). The TCR comes from an adult man with Graves' ophthalmopathy. CDR3 residues: CASLATGAGANVLTF. Written as DNA, the CDR3 is TGTGCCAGCTTGGCGACGGGGGCCGGGGCCAACGTCCTGACTTTC.